One and the same sample provided the 4 T cell receptor beta chains below, sequenced in a study of cytomegalovirus exposure and HLA in healthy donors. The PCR was carried out with 60 Vbeta primers and 13 Jbeta primers. Data came from immunoSEQ multiplex PCR; TCRdb stores just in-frame clones and leaves some out. The sample includes over 150,000 clones, under 90% seen only once; the top ten take roughly 5.2%. Source material: PBMCs. The receptors derive from a man between 18 and 29 years old in good health and CMV-seronegative.

CDR3 region: CASSFDRTSLSYTF. DNA of the CDR3: TGTGCCAGCAGTTTCGACAGGACTAGTTTGAGCTACACCTTC. The rearrangement uses TRBV27 and TRBJ1-2; the D gene is possibly TRBD1 (6 bases). The length of the CDR3 is 14 residues. Germline V gene data show CDR1 as MNHEY and CDR2 as SMNVEV (reference sequence). V lost 3 bases and J lost 9, with 17 bases in between.

V is TRBV6-5 and J is TRBJ2-6; D gene ambiguous. The germline V and J ends were trimmed by 8 bases and 0 bases, with 8 bases remaining between them. In germline, CDR1 is MNHEY, CDR2 SVGAGI. This CDR3 region has 14 residues. The CDR3 DNA follows: TGTGCCAGCCTCGATAGCTCTGGGGCCAACGTCCTGACTTTC. Translated: CASLDSSGANVLTF.

This clone appeared a few times. CDR3 DNA sequence: TGTGCCATCAGTGGACGACAGGGGGTTATGGGTGAGCAGTTCTTC. It codes for CAISGRQGVMGEQFF. The chain combines TRBV10-3 with TRBJ2-1; 9 bases match TRBD1. Germline V CDR1 and CDR2: ENHRY, SYGVKD. The J segment lost 9 bases and the V segment lost 4 bases, leaving 10 bases of the junction unmatched. The length of the CDR3 is 15 residues.

Concerning this clone itself: The same CDR3 is also encoded by other DNA sequences in this sample. The chain links TRBV27 to TRBJ2-7, with 10 nucleotides matching TRBD1. In germline, CDR1 is MNHEY, CDR2 SMNVEV (reference sequence). With V trimmed by 4 bases and J by 5 bases, 8 bases remained unmatched. The CDR3 has 15 residues. The CDR3 reads CASSSGDRGFDEQYF. The CDR3 DNA reads TGTGCCAGCAGTTCCGGGGACAGGGGTTTCGACGAGCAGTACTTC.